Here is one T cell receptor (beta chain) with its context. The CDR3 has 15 amino acids. From germline, CDR1 is PRHDT and CDR2 FYEKMQ (reference sequence). The trim removed 2 bases at V and 4 bases at J, leaving 4 bases unmatched. This sample is part of a study of blood T cell repertoires in COVID-19. In the study overall: COVID-19 samples, acute and convalescent, were from the United States, Italy and Spain.

The repertoire was sequenced with immunoSEQ multiplex PCR; TCRdb's copy has only in-frame clones and lacks some. The sample records nearly 200,000 clones, 82% being singletons. The clonotype was recovered from a human donor with acute or convalescent COVID-19. The donor label of this sample is uncertain. The V and J genes are TRBV13 and TRBJ2-3; 9 bases are a match to TRBD2. Sequenced sample: peripheral blood. The CDR3 sequence is CASSLSGRTADTQYF. Here the CDR3 DNA reads TGTGCCAGCAGCTTAAGCGGGAGGACCGCAGATACGCAGTATTTT.